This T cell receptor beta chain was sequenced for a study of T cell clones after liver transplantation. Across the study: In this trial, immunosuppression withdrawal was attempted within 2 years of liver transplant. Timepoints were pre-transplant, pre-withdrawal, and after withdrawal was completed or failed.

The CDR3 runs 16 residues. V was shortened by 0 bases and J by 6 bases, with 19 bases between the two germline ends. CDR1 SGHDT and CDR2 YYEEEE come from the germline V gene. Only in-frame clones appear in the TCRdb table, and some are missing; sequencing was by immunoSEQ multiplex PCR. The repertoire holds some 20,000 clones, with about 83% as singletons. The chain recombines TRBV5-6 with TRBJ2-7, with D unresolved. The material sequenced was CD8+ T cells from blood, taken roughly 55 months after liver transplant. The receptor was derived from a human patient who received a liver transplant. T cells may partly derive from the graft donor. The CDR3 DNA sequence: TGTGCCAGCAGCTTGGAATTGGCTCACCCGCTTAGCGAGCAGTACTTC. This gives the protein CASSLELAHPLSEQYF.